Listed here is a single TCR beta chain. Antigen specificity is unknown. It was CD45RO-negative cells, positively selected for CCR7, that made up naive CD8 cells, with terminally differentiated effector memory CD45RA+ cells excluded. Produced via immunoSEQ multiplex PCR; TCRdb's table is partial and in-frame only. This table has about 700,000 clones, approximately 90% appearing once. This entry comes from a study of shared clonotypes between healthy human individuals. Study results and limitations: About 5% of naive CD4 clonotypes were common to a few donors. Relative to memory subsets, naive subsets generally showed larger estimated richness.

Trimming cost V 4 bases and J 0 bases; bases outside gene matches: 5. This CDR3 has 17 residues. The germline CDR1 and CDR2 sequences are SGHVS and FNYEAQ. The rearrangement joins TRBV7-6 to TRBJ2-7; 14 nucleotides align to TRBD2. Material for sequencing was naive CD8+ T cells sorted from blood. The sequence derives from a man aged 25 to 40 in good health. The CDR3 loop is CASSSGTSGGHSYEQYF. The CDR3 nucleotides read TGTGCCAGCAGCTCCGGGACTAGCGGGGGACACTCCTACGAGCAGTACTTC.